The text below deals with one TCR beta chain. Its antigen is not known. Germline V gene lookup returns CDR1 MGHRA and CDR2 YSYEKL. V shed 3 bases, J shed 5 bases, and the junction held 4 bases outside the gene matches. This CDR3 is 14 amino acids long. The data were taken from a study of shared clonotypes between healthy human individuals. Study results and caveats: Large sequencing depth failed to make sorted-subset sequencing complete, rarefaction showed.

Sequenced by immunoSEQ multiplex PCR; TCRdb stores in-frame clones only, minus some. This sample has approximately 2,000,000 clones, with around 90% found just once. The study drew its donors from healthy HIV-negative adults without recent acute infections or vaccinations. The CD4+ fraction was divided into a CD45RA+ naive subset and a CD45RA-negative memory subset. The specimen was naive CD4+ T cells from PBMCs. Subset reported: CD45RA+ positively selected. The chain carries TRBV4-1 and TRBJ2-5, with 9 bases that match TRBD2. This clonotype was obtained from a man between 18 and 29 years old in good health. Some clones in this sample may be carry-over from other donors' samples. CDR3 in DNA: TGCGCCAGCAGCCACTCTAGCGGGGCGGAGACCCAGTACTTC. Its protein product is CASSHSSGAETQYF.